This T cell receptor (beta chain) originates from a study of cytomegalovirus exposure and HLA in healthy donors. This clone has just one count. Both 60 Vbeta primers and 13 Jbeta primers went into the PCR. Clones were read by immunoSEQ multiplex PCR, and TCRdb kept only the in-frame ones, dropping some. This table has around 130,000 clones, approximately 80% appearing once. With V trimmed by 3 bases and J by 10 bases, 15 bases remained unmatched. The CDR3 consists of 16 residues. Germline CDR1 LGHNA, CDR2 YSLEER. What was sequenced was PBMCs. This sequence was found in a man aged 35-49 years in good health and CMV-seronegative. J is TRBJ2-7 and V is TRBV4-3; the match to TRBD2 covers 10 bases. CDR3 protein: CASSHLSGGAQFGQYF. In DNA, the CDR3 is TGCGCCAGCAGCCACCTCAGCGGGGGGGCCCAATTTGGTCAGTACTTC.